The 10 T cell receptor beta chains listed next were all sequenced from one sample in a study of CD8+ T cells in alopecia areata. cDNA prepared by RNA extraction and subsequent reverse transcription served as the template for sequencing. Produced via immunoSEQ multiplex PCR; TCRdb's table is partial and in-frame only. The table lists over 150,000 clones, roughly 60% of them singletons. The sequencing used CD4+ T cells sorted from blood, collected at week 0. These receptors all stem from a human donor with alopecia areata.

The chain recombines TRBV29-1 with TRBJ1-2, with D possibly matching TRBD1 (5 bases). CDR1 and CDR2 from the germline V gene are SQVTM and ANQGSEA. There are 14 residues in the CDR3. With 5 bases removed from V and 2 bases from J, the gap between germline ends came to 15 bases. The CDR3 DNA follows: TGCAGCGTTACCACTACGGGGGGAAACTATGGCTACACCTTC. Translating gives CSVTTTGGNYGYTF.

This sequence joins TRBV9 and TRBJ2-2; 8 nucleotides line up with TRBD2. Germline CDR1 is SGDLS and CDR2 is YYNGEE. This CDR3 is built from 16 residues. With 0 bases clipped from V and 4 bases from J, the junction kept 5 bases outside the gene matches. CDR3 DNA: TGTGCCAGCAGCGTAGGACACGGGGGGGTCACCGGGGAGCTGTTTTTT. It yields the protein CASSVGHGGVTGELFF.

This chain uses TRBV5-1 with TRBJ2-5, with TRBD2 matching 11 bases. The CDR3 contains 17 residues. J lost 3 bases, V lost 4 bases, and 11 bases had no gene match. Germline values: CDR1 SGHRS, CDR2 YFSETQ. The CDR3 here is CASSRASVAGGKETQYF. The CDR3 nucleotides read TGCGCCAGCAGCCGAGCCTCCGTAGCGGGGGGGAAAGAGACCCAGTACTTC.

V gene TRBV11-3 combines with J gene TRBJ2-1; TRBD2 might be the D (6 bases). CDR3 length: 16 amino acids. V was clipped by 2 bases and J by 2 bases, with 13 bases between them. The germline V gene encodes CDR1 SGHNT and CDR2 YENEEA. This CDR3 reads CASSLLGGGPYNEQFF. The DNA for the CDR3 is TGTGCCAGCAGCTTACTCGGGGGAGGCCCCTACAATGAGCAGTTCTTC.

The chain combines TRBV14 with TRBJ2-2, with D perhaps assigned TRBD1 or TRBD2 (5 bases each). Germline lookup yields CDR1 SGHDN and CDR2 FVKESK. The CDR3 spans 13 residues. V was cut by 4 bases and J by 6 bases, with 9 bases left in between. CDR3 in DNA: TGTGCCAGCAGCCCCTTGGGGGCCGGGGAGCTGTTTTTT. It yields the protein CASSPLGAGELFF.

This rearrangement joins TRBV30 to TRBJ1-1; no firm D call. CDR3 length: 12 residues. V was trimmed by 5 bases and J by 6 bases, leaving 13 bases between them. CDR1 and CDR2 from the germline V gene are GTSNPN and SVGIG (reference sequence). The CDR3 protein is CAWRREVAEAFF. The DNA of the CDR3 is TGTGCCTGGCGCCGGGAGGTCGCTGAAGCTTTCTTT.

V gene TRBV18 combines with J gene TRBJ1-1, with D possibly being TRBD1 (6 bases). Germline lookup yields CDR1 KGHSH and CDR2 LQKENI. The CDR3 contains 14 residues. V was shortened by 4 bases and J by 7 bases, with 16 bases between the two germline ends. The CDR3 spells CASSLPTGSYEAFF. The DNA of the CDR3 is TGTGCCAGCTCACTGCCGACAGGCTCCTATGAAGCTTTCTTT.

The chain joins TRBV7-2 to TRBJ2-5, with D tentatively TRBD1 or TRBD2 (7 bases each). Looked up from germline, CDR1 is SGHTA and CDR2 is FQGNSA. The CDR3 loop spans 14 amino acids. V was clipped by 5 bases and J by 0 bases, with 10 bases between them. The DNA of the CDR3 is TGTGCCAGCAGCCAGGGGGGGTACCAAGAGACCCAGTACTTC. Protein sequence: CASSQGGYQETQYF.

The genes are TRBV25-1 and TRBJ1-4; a weak D match, TRBD1 (5 bases). The germline gives CDR1 MGHDK, CDR2 SYGVNS. The CDR3 loop spans 13 amino acids. V shed 5 bases and J shed 8 bases, with 12 bases lying between them. CDR3 loop: CASSPTRGEKLFF. As DNA, the CDR3 is TGTGCCAGCAGTCCGACGAGGGGCGAAAAACTGTTTTTT.

The chain uses TRBV25-1 and TRBJ1-2; tentatively, D is TRBD1 (6 bases). This CDR3 has 16 residues. Between the trimmed V and J ends, which lost 5 bases and 7 bases, there was a span of 23 bases. Germline-derived CDR1 and CDR2 are MGHDK and SYGVNS. The CDR3 region is CASSNHPGQGQGGYTF. The CDR3 DNA follows: TGTGCCAGCAGTAACCACCCGGGTCAGGGGCAAGGTGGCTACACCTTC.